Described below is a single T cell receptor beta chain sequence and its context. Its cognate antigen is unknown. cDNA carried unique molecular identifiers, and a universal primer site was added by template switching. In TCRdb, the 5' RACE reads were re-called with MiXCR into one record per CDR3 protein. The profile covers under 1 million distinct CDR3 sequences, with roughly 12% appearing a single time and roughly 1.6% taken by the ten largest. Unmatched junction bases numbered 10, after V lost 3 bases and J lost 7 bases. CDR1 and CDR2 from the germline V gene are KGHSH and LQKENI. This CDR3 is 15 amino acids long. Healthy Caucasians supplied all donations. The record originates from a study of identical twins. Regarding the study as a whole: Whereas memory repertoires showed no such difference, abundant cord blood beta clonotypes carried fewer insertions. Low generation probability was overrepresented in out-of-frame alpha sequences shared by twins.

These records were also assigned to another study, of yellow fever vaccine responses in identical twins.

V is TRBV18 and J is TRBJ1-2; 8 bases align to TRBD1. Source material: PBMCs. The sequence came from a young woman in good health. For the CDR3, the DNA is TGTGCCAGCTCACCGTCGACAGGGGAGCTTTTTGGCTACACCTTC. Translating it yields CASSPSTGELFGYTF. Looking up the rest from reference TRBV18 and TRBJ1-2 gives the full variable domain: NAGVMQNPRHLVRRRGQEARLRCSPMKGHSHVYWYRQLPEEGLKFMVYLQKENIIDESGMPKERFSAEFPKEGPSILRIQQVVRGDSAAYFCASSPSTGELFGYTFGSGTRLTVV.